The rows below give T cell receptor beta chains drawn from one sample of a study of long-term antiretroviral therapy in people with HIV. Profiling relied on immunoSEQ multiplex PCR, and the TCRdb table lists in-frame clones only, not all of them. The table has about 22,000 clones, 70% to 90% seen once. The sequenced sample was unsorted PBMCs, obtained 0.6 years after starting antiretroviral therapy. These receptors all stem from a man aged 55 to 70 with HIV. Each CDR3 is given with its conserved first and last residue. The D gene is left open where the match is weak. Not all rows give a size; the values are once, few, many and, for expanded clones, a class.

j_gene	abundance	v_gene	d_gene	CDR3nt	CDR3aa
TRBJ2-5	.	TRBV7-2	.	TGTGCCAGCAGCTTACGAGTTACCGCCCAAGAGACCCAGTACTTC	CASSLRVTAQETQYF
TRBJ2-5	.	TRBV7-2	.	TGTGCCAGCAGCTTAAGTCGGACCCAAGAGACCCAGTACTTC	CASSLSRTQETQYF
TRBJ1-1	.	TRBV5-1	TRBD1	TGCGCCAGCAGCTTGGCAGGGGGCGAAGTCACTGAAGCTTTCTTT	CASSLAGGEVTEAFF
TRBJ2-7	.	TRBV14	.	TGTGCCAGCAGCTACGATCGCAGCCAGGCCTCCTACGAGCAGTACTTC	CASSYDRSQASYEQYF
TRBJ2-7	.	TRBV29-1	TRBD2	TGCAGCGTTGCAGAAGTAGCGGGAGGGCAGGCCTACGAGCAGTACTTC	CSVAEVAGGQAYEQYF
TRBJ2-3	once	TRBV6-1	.	TGTGCCAGCAGTGTAAAGGGCCCGAGCACAGATACGCAGTATTTT	CASSVKGPSTDTQYF
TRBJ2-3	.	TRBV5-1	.	TGCGCCAGCAGCTTGGAAGGGGCCTACGTAGGAGATACGCAGTATTTT	CASSLEGAYVGDTQYF
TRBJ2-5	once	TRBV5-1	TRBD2	TGCGCCAGCAGCTTGGCTGTAGCGGGAGTGGGGGAGACCCAGTACTTC	CASSLAVAGVGETQYF
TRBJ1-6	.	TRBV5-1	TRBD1	TGCGCCAGCAGCTTGGGACAGGGTTTGGGTTCACCCCTCCACTTT	CASSLGQGLGSPLHF
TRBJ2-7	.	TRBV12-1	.	TGTGCCAGCAGCAGAACTAGCGGAATCTCCTACGAGCAGTACTTC	CASSRTSGISYEQYF
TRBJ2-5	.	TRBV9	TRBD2	TGTGCCAGCAGCGTAGGGTATAGCGGGGGGGCCCAAGAGACCCAGTACTTC	CASSVGYSGGAQETQYF
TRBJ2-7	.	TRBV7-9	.	TGTGCCAGCAACCTGAACGGTTACTCCTACGAGCAGTACTTC	CASNLNGYSYEQYF
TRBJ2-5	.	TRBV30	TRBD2	TGTGCCTGGAGTCGTTTCTCCACGACTAGCGGGAGAGGGTTCCAAGAGACCCAGTACTTC	CAWSRFSTTSGRGFQETQYF
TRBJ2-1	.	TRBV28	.	TGTGCCAGCAGTTTGGTTGAGGGGCAGGGCCCGTTCTTC	CASSLVEGQGPFF
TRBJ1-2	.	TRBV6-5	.	TGTGCCAGCAGTTGGGACAAAAGTAACTATGGCTACACCTTC	CASSWDKSNYGYTF
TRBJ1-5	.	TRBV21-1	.	TGTGCCAGCACCATGCGGCAGGGGGCAGTTGAGCCCCAGCATTTT	CASTMRQGAVEPQHF
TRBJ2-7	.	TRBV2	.	TGTGCCAGCAGTGAAGCGCAATACCAGATGCGGGAGCAGTACTTC	CASSEAQYQMREQYF
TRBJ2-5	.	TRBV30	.	TGTGCCTGGACCTTGTGGGGGGACGAGACCCAGTACTTC	CAWTLWGDETQYF
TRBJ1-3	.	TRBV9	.	TGTGCCAGCAGCGTACAGAGAGACTCTGGAAACACCATATATTTT	CASSVQRDSGNTIYF
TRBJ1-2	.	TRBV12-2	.	TGTGCAAGTCGCTTAGCGGGGCAGGGGATGCCTCCTCACCCCTATGGCTACACCTTC	CASRLAGQGMPPHPYGYTF
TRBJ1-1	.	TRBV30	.	TGTGCCTGGAGTGTATTGGTGCGGAACACTGAAGCTTTCTTT	CAWSVLVRNTEAFF
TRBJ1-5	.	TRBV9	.	TGTGCCAGCAGCGCCTCCAACGGGGCTGATCAGCCCCAGCATTTT	CASSASNGADQPQHF
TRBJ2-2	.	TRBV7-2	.	TGTGCCAGCAGCCTCCAGAGAGAGGAGCTGTTTTTT	CASSLQREELFF
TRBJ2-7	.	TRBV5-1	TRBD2	TGCGCCAGCAGCCCGCGGACTAGCGGTCCCTACGAGCAGTACTTC	CASSPRTSGPYEQYF
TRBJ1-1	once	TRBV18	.	TGTGCCAGCTCACCACCGGCCTCCGGGACCACTGAAGCTTTCTTT	CASSPPASGTTEAFF
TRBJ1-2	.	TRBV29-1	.	TGCAGCGGGGGGACAAGCGGTCTCTATGGCTACACCTTC	CSGGTSGLYGYTF
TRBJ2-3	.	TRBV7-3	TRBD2	TGTGCCAGCAGCTCAAGGGGGAGGCTAGCGGGAACAGATACGCAGTATTTT	CASSSRGRLAGTDTQYF
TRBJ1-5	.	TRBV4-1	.	TGCGCCAGCAGCCAAGTCGGCAGGGGAAGAGATCAGCCCCAGCATTTT	CASSQVGRGRDQPQHF
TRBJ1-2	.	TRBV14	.	TGTGCCAGCAGCCGCGCCGCCCAGGAGATTCTTGGCTATGGCTACACCTTC	CASSRAAQEILGYGYTF
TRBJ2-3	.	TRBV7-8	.	TGTGCCAGCAGCCTCCCGGTTTGGACAGATACGCAGTATTTT	CASSLPVWTDTQYF
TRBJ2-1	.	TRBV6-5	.	TGTGCCAGCAGGGGGCTAGGGGCGGTCGAGCAGTTCTTC	CASRGLGAVEQFF
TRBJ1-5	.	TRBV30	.	TGTGCCTGGAGTCACTGGACTGCTTATCAGCCCCAGCATTTT	CAWSHWTAYQPQHF
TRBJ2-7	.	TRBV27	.	TGTGCCAGCAGTTCCCCGGGGCGACAAGGGTCCTACGAGCAGTACTTC	CASSSPGRQGSYEQYF
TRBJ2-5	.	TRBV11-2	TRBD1	TGTGCCAGCAGCCCCCGGGACAGACAAGAGACCCAGTACTTC	CASSPRDRQETQYF
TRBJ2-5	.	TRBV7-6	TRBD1	TGTGCCAGCAGCTTTAGTCACCCGACAGGGGGGTGGGAGACCCAGTACTTC	CASSFSHPTGGWETQYF
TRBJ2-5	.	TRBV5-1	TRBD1	TGCGCCAGCAGCGCACCACAGGGGGAAGAGACCCAGTACTTC	CASSAPQGEETQYF
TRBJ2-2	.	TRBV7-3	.	TGTGCCAGCAGCTTAAATGCGAGGGGTAACACCGGGGAGCTGTTTTTT	CASSLNARGNTGELFF
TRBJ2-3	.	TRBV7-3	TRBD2	TGTGCCAGCAGCCGGACTAGCGGGAGGACAGATACGCAGTATTTT	CASSRTSGRTDTQYF
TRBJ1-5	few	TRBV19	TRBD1	TGTGCCAGTACAGGGAGACAGGGGAGGCATCAGCCCCAGCATTTT	CASTGRQGRHQPQHF
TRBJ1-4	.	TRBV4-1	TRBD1	TGCGCCAGCAGCCCCGGGACAGCCCATGAAAAACTGTTTTTT	CASSPGTAHEKLFF
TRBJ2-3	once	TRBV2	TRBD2	TGTGCCAGCAGCGGACTAGCGGGGATCACAGATACGCAGTATTTT	CASSGLAGITDTQYF
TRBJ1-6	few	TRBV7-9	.	TGTGCCAGCAGCCCTAGGGGGGTTGACGGAGAGCCCCTCCACTTT	CASSPRGVDGEPLHF
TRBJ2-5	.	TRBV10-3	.	TGTGCCATCAGTAATTCAGGGACGACGGAGACCCAGTACTTC	CAISNSGTTETQYF
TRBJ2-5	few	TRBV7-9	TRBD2	TGTGCCAGCAGCTTCTGGCGGGGGGGCGGGACCCAGTACTTC	CASSFWRGGGTQYF
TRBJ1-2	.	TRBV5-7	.	TGTGCCAGCAGCTTGTTAGGCAGTTTATATGGCTACACCTTC	CASSLLGSLYGYTF
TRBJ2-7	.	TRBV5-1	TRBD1	TGCGCCAGCAGCCGTGGGGACAGCCGGGCTTACGAGCAGTACTTC	CASSRGDSRAYEQYF
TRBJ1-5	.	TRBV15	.	TGTGCCACCAGCAGAGAGCCCCCCACCGCGACCTTTGCGCCCCAGCATTTT	CATSREPPTATFAPQHF
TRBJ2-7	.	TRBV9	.	TGTGCCAGCAGCTTCAGACCCCACACCTACGAGCAGTACTTC	CASSFRPHTYEQYF
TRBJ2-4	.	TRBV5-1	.	TGCGCCAGCAGCTCCGGAGCGGTGGAAAACATTCAGTACTTC	CASSSGAVENIQYF
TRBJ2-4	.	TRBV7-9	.	TGTGCCAGCAGCTTAGCGGGTTTAGGGAACATTCAGTACTTC	CASSLAGLGNIQYF
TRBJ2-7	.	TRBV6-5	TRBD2	TGTGCCAGCAGCCTGACTAGCGGGATTCCCCACGAGCAGTACTTC	CASSLTSGIPHEQYF
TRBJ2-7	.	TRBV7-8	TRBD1	TGTGCCAGCAGCACTAAAGGGACAGGGAATCGGCAGTACTTC	CASSTKGTGNRQYF